This TCR beta chain emerged from a study of blood T cells in healthy people across ages. In the study overall: Capturing about one barcoded beta molecule per two T cells was achieved by template switching.

On this clonotype: Antigen specificity is unknown.

Combining a sample-barcoded 5' primer with a J-beta primer mix, a second PCR ran for roughly 6 to 12 cycles. The template-switch adaptor, which had 12 random nucleotides, put a tag on each cDNA molecule. TCRdb re-analysed the 5' RACE reads in MiXCR, keeping a single row per CDR3 protein. This table holds 1.5 million to 1.8 million distinct CDR3 sequences, around 40% found once. Study-wide findings and caveats: In older individuals, TCR beta diversity per million T cells was lower, falling roughly linearly with age.

Sequencing was carried out using blood. The receptor was isolated from a woman aged 18-30 years in good health.

The CDR3 is CSVGTDHSNQPQHF. The CDR3, as DNA: TGCAGCGTTGGGACAGACCATAGCAATCAGCCCCAGCATTTT. The chain is built from TRBV29-1 and TRBJ1-5; a weak D match, TRBD1 (6 bases). Germline loops: CDR1 SQVTM, CDR2 ANQGSEA. There are 14 residues in the CDR3. Trimming took off 4 bases at V and 0 bases at J, with 10 bases between the two ends.